These 2 T cell receptor beta chains were all obtained from the same sample, sequenced in a study of shared clonotypes between healthy human individuals. The protocol was immunoSEQ multiplex PCR, while the TCRdb copy is restricted to in-frame clones and leaves out a portion. The data show fewer than 600,000 clones, about 74% seen once. Sample: PBMCs. The receptors were gathered from a middle-aged woman in good health. Some clones in this sample may be carry-over from other donors' samples.

The rearrangement joins TRBV30 to TRBJ1-1; no clear D. This CDR3 contains 12 residues. Trimming left V 2 bases short and J 8 bases short, with 12 bases between. CDR1 is GTSNPN and CDR2 is SVGIG in the germline V gene (reference sequence). CDR3 residues: CAWSKGPGEAFF. The CDR3 bases are TGTGCCTGGAGTAAAGGCCCTGGCGAAGCTTTCTTT. The variable domain in full, with the rest retrieved from reference TRBV30 and TRBJ1-1, is SQTIHQWPATLVQPVGSPLSLECTVEGTSNPNLYWYRQAAGRGLQLLFYSVGIGQISSEVPQNLSASRPQDRQFILSSKKLLLSDSGFYLCAWSKGPGEAFFGQGTRLTVV.

V is TRBV19 and J is TRBJ1-5; D remains ambiguous. The CDR3 length is 17 residues. The V end was cut by 3 bases, the J end by 2 bases, with 17 bases between. Germline assignment: CDR1 LNHDA and CDR2 SQIVND (reference sequence). CDR3 amino acids: CASSMSPTSGGNQPQHF. In DNA, the CDR3 is TGTGCCAGTAGTATGTCCCCGACATCGGGAGGCAATCAGCCCCAGCATTTT. The full variable domain, its missing parts supplied by reference TRBV19 and TRBJ1-5, is DGGITQSPKYLFRKEGQNVTLSCEQNLNHDAMYWYRQDPGQGLRLIYYSQIVNDFQKGDIAEGYSVSREKKESFPLTVTSAQKNPTAFYLCASSMSPTSGGNQPQHFGDGTRLSIL.